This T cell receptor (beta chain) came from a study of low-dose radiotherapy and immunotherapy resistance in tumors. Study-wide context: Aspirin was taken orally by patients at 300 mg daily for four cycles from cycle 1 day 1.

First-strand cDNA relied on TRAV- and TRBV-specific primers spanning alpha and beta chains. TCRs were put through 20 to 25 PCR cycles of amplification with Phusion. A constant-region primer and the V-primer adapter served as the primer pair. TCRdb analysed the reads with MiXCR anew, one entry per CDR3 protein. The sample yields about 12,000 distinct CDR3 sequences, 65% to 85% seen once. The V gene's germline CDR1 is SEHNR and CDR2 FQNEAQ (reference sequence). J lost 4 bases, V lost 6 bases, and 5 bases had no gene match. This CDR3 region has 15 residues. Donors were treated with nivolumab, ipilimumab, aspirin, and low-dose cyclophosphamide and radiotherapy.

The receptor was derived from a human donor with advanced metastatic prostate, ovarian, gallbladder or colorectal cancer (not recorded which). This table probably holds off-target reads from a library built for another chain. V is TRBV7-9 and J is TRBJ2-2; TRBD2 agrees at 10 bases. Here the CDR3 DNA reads TGTGCCAGCAGAAGGACTAGCGGACTCACCGGGGAGCTGTTTTTT. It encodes CASRRTSGLTGELFF.